One sample yielded the 20 T cell receptor beta chains listed below, sequenced in a study of shared clonotypes between healthy human individuals (TCRdb year 2020). The library was obtained by the immunoSEQ multiplex PCR assay. Held by TCRdb, this immuneACCESS table contains in-frame sequences only and omits some clones. Under half of the omission traces to an unresolved V gene where checked; the cause of the rest is unknown. The sample table records about 980,000 clones; less than 85% of these occur just once. The top ten constitute roughly 1.5% of the sample. The specimen sequenced was memory CD4+ T cells sorted from blood. The cell subset or site label, as the study defines it: CD45RA-negative fraction. The receptors were sampled from a man younger than 35 in good health.

V gene TRBV30 combines with J gene TRBJ1-4; D remains ambiguous. This CDR3 contains 14 residues. With 1 base removed from V and 13 bases from J, the gap between germline ends came to 19 bases. Germline CDR1 and CDR2: GTSNPN and SVGIG (reference sequence). CDR3 in amino acids: CAWSGGKPPKGLFF. Written as DNA, the CDR3 is TGTGCCTGGAGTGGCGGGAAACCCCCAAAAGGACTGTTTTTT.

V and J are TRBV27 and TRBJ2-2, with TRBD1 identical over 7 bases. The V gene end was trimmed by 5 bases and the J gene end by 5 bases; junction bases not matched to a gene: 5. CDR3 length: 14 amino acids. Germline V gives CDR1 MNHEY, CDR2 SMNVEV (reference sequence). The CDR3 protein is CASSPQGLTGELFF. CDR3 in DNA: TGTGCCAGCAGTCCACAGGGGTTGACCGGGGAGCTGTTTTTT.

There are a few counts of this clone. The chain's CDR3 is CASSIRGEPQHF. DNA for the CDR3: TGTGCCAGTAGTATTAGGGGGGAGCCCCAGCATTTT. The chain has TRBV19 and TRBJ1-5; D may be TRBD1 (6 bases). Trimming cost V 3 bases and J 8 bases, with 8 bases left between them. From germline, CDR1 is LNHDA and CDR2 SQIVND (reference sequence). The CDR3 totals 12 residues. The variable domain in full, completed from reference TRBV19 and TRBJ1-5, reads DGGITQSPKYLFRKEGQNVTLSCEQNLNHDAMYWYRQDPGQGLRLIYYSQIVNDFQKGDIAEGYSVSREKKESFPLTVTSAQKNPTAFYLCASSIRGEPQHFGDGTRLSIL.

The V call is TRBV28, the J call TRBJ2-2; the D gene could be TRBD1 or TRBD2 (5 bases each). Germline CDR1 is MDHEN and CDR2 is SYDVKM. With 8 bases removed from V and 4 bases from J, the gap between germline ends came to 11 bases. The CDR3 sequence is 13 residues long. The CDR3 spells CASSGGGTGELFF. The CDR3 DNA follows: TGTGCCAGCTCAGGTGGGGGCACCGGGGAGCTGTTTTTT.

The rearrangement links TRBV2 to TRBJ2-3; TRBD2 might be the D (6 bases). CDR1 is SNHLY and CDR2 is FYNNEI in the germline V gene. The V end lost 6 bases, the J end lost 3 bases, and 10 bases lay between the germline ends. The CDR3 is 13 amino acids. CDR3: CASRRETTDTQYF. In nucleotides, the CDR3 is TGTGCCAGCAGGCGGGAAACGACAGATACGCAGTATTTT.

Only a few counts were recorded for this clone. This chain connects TRBV5-1 to TRBJ2-1; D not resolved. The germline V and J ends were trimmed by 1 base and 3 bases, with 14 bases remaining between them. The CDR3 totals 16 residues. Germline CDR1 reads SGHRS; CDR2 reads YFSETQ. CDR3 protein: CASSLSGDPLYNEQFF. Written as DNA, the CDR3 is TGCGCCAGCAGCTTGTCAGGAGACCCACTCTACAATGAGCAGTTCTTC.

This clone has more than one count but fewer than ten. This chain uses TRBV4-1 with TRBJ1-6; 8 nucleotides align to TRBD1. The length of the CDR3 is 15 residues. V lost 1 base and J lost 10; bases outside the gene matches: 6. The germline V gene has CDR1 MGHRA and CDR2 YSYEKL. The CDR3 DNA follows: TGCGCCAGCAGCCAAGTAACGGGACAGGACTCACCCCTCCACTTT. Translated: CASSQVTGQDSPLHF.

J is TRBJ2-1 and V is TRBV11-2; 7 positions agree with TRBD2. V dropped 1 base and J dropped 7; count of bases not matched to a gene: 10. The CDR3 has 16 residues. The germline V gene has CDR1 SGHAT and CDR2 FQNNGV. The CDR3 DNA reads TGTGCCAGCAGCTTAGTTCGGGGAGGGCCGGGGAATGAGCAGTTCTTC. Translation gives CASSLVRGGPGNEQFF.

This chain connects TRBV18 to TRBJ1-6; 7 nucleotides agree with TRBD1. The V and J ends lost 1 base and 6 bases, in that order; junction bases with no gene match: 3. The CDR3 totals 15 residues. Germline V gene lookup returns CDR1 KGHSH and CDR2 LQKENI. Here the CDR3 reads CASSPQTGFNSPLHF. For the CDR3, the DNA is TGTGCCAGCTCACCACAGACAGGGTTTAATTCACCCCTCCACTTT.

The chain is built from TRBV5-1 and TRBJ2-3, with a possible D match to TRBD1 (5 bases). The V end was cut by 0 bases, the J end by 3 bases, with 11 bases between. The CDR3 is 15 residues long. The germline CDR1 and CDR2 sequences are SGHRS and YFSETQ. CDR3 region: CASSLDRPVTDTQYF. The CDR3 bases are TGCGCCAGCAGCTTGGACAGGCCGGTGACAGATACGCAGTATTTT.

The chain employs TRBV15 and TRBJ2-7; 8 bases are shared with TRBD2. CDR1 is LNHNV, CDR2 YYDKDF, per germline (reference sequence). The CDR3 loop spans 16 amino acids. The V and J ends lost 5 bases and 3 bases, in that order; junction bases with no gene match: 12. CDR3 protein: CATSGGTSGLVYEQYF. The CDR3 nucleotides read TGTGCCACCAGCGGCGGGACATCGGGACTAGTCTACGAGCAGTACTTC.

The chain combines TRBV7-9 with TRBJ2-7; 10 nucleotides match TRBD1. Germline CDR1 SEHNR, CDR2 FQNEAQ (reference sequence). The CDR3 sequence is 15 residues long. The V gene end was trimmed by 4 bases and the J gene end by 6 bases; junction bases not matched to a gene: 9. CDR3 nucleotide sequence: TGTGCCAGCAGCTATACCGGGACAGGGGTTTCCGAGCAGTACTTC. This translates into CASSYTGTGVSEQYF.

This clone was counted a few times. V and J are TRBV7-9 and TRBJ2-7; a weak D match, TRBD1 (5 bases). The ends were cut back, 5 bases at V and 9 bases at J, with 14 bases in the middle. The CDR3 totals 12 residues. From germline, CDR1 is SEHNR and CDR2 FQNEAQ (reference sequence). CDR3 sequence reads: CASSPLTVAQYF. For the CDR3, the DNA is TGTGCCAGCAGCCCCTTGACAGTCGCGCAGTACTTC.

V is TRBV25-1 and J is TRBJ2-1; D not certain. The germline gives CDR1 MGHDK, CDR2 SYGVNS. The V and J ends lost 2 bases and 4 bases respectively, with 6 bases between them. The CDR3 runs 13 residues. The CDR3: CASSEQIYNEQFF. The CDR3 nucleotides are TGTGCCAGCAGTGAACAGATTTACAATGAGCAGTTCTTC.

This rearrangement joins TRBV21-1 to TRBJ1-2. TRBV21-1 is a known pseudogene. The CDR3 consists of 17 residues. Here the CDR3 DNA reads TGTGCCAGCAGCAAAAACGTTCTGGCAGGAGGCAACTATGGCTACACCTTC. This translates into CASSKNVLAGGNYGYTF.

The V gene is TRBV7-2, the J gene TRBJ2-3, with D unresolved. The CDR3 totals 15 residues. V was trimmed by 1 base and J by 0 bases, leaving 8 bases between them. Germline assignment: CDR1 SGHTA and CDR2 FQGNSA. The CDR3 DNA sequence: TGTGCCAGCAGCTTAGTAAGCCCAAGCACAGATACGCAGTATTTT. Amino acid sequence: CASSLVSPSTDTQYF.

The V call is TRBV4-2, the J call TRBJ1-1; D not resolved. Trimming stripped 6 bases from V and 4 bases from J, with 12 bases between. This CDR3 has 13 residues. The germline CDR1 and CDR2 sequences are LGHNA and YNFKEQ. This chain's CDR3 is CASRSRGVTEAFF. The CDR3 region has the DNA TGTGCCAGCAGATCCCGCGGTGTCACTGAAGCTTTCTTT.

This clone was seen only once. The chain links TRBV2 to TRBJ2-2, with D unclear. CDR1 SNHLY and CDR2 FYNNEI come from the germline V gene. V was pared by 5 bases and J by 7 bases, with 20 bases between. The CDR3 is 16 residues long. The CDR3 region has the DNA TGTGCCAGCAGTTCCGGGTCGCCCATCCAAAACGGGGAGCTGTTTTTT. This translates into CASSSGSPIQNGELFF.

V and J are TRBV2 and TRBJ1-1; 12 bases match TRBD1. V trimming: 7 bases; J trimming: 4 bases; junction bases outside the gene matches: 13. Germline lookup yields CDR1 SNHLY and CDR2 FYNNEI. The CDR3 runs 17 residues. The DNA for the CDR3 is TGTGCCAGCACCATCCTCCCGGGACAGGGGGCCAGCACTGAAGCTTTCTTT. As protein: CASTILPGQGASTEAFF.

This sequence joins TRBV4-1 and TRBJ2-5, with 12 bases identical to TRBD2. V was pared by 4 bases and J by 5 bases, with 14 bases of the junction left unmatched. Germline loops: CDR1 MGHRA, CDR2 YSYEKL. The CDR3 has 18 amino acids. The CDR3, as DNA: TGCGCCAGCAGCCCCTGGACTAGCGGGACCCCGGTTAAGGAGACCCAGTACTTC. This gives the protein CASSPWTSGTPVKETQYF.